This T cell receptor (beta chain) was captured in a study of PD-L1 blockade in urothelial cancer. Whole-study context: Atezolizumab at 1,200 mg intravenously every 3 weeks was started by patients in about 2014. Reported median T cell count for blood samples was approximately 140,000.

Profiling relied on immunoSEQ multiplex PCR, and the TCRdb table lists in-frame clones only, not all of them. The table lists about 110,000 clones, approximately 85% of them singletons, with about 2.4% in the top ten. With 6 bases clipped from V and 2 bases from J, the junction kept 14 bases outside the gene matches. The CDR3 runs to 17 residues. Germline V lookup: CDR1 LNHDA, CDR2 SQIVND (reference sequence). The chain uses TRBV19 and TRBJ1-2, with 8 bases that match TRBD1. The sample consisted of PBMCs, taken around atezolizumab (anti-PD-L1) treatment. This clonotype originated in a man over 45 with urothelial cancer. The CDR3 reads CASSTPDRGNVNYGYTF. CDR3 bases: TGTGCCAGTAGCACTCCCGACAGGGGTAACGTCAACTATGGCTACACCTTC.